This entry lists 18 T cell receptor beta chains sequenced from one sample in a study of blood T cell repertoires in COVID-19. The protocol was immunoSEQ multiplex PCR, while the TCRdb copy is restricted to in-frame clones and leaves out a portion. The repertoire holds about 250,000 clones, with 80% to 85% as singletons. The source material was peripheral blood. The receptor set was obtained from a person aged 70 to 80 with COVID-19, enrolled during active disease.

CDR3 protein: CASSPGTGDTGELFF. CDR3 sequence (DNA): TGTGCCAGCAGTCCCGGGACAGGAGACACCGGGGAGCTGTTTTTT. V and J are TRBV5-6 and TRBJ2-2; TRBD1 aligns across 8 bases. J lost 3 bases, V lost 5 bases, and 6 bases had no gene match. The germline CDR1 and CDR2 sequences are SGHDT and YYEEEE. CDR3 length equals 15 residues.

The chain has TRBV18 and TRBJ1-6; D is uncertain. The CDR3 is 16 residues long. Looked up from germline, CDR1 is KGHSH and CDR2 is LQKENI. V was clipped by 4 bases and J by 0 bases, with 10 bases between them. CDR3 nucleotide sequence: TGTGCCAGCTCACGGAGGACTAGCTCCTATAATTCACCCCTCCACTTT. Translating it yields CASSRRTSSYNSPLHF.

V gene TRBV27 combines with J gene TRBJ1-1; no clear D. Germline lookup yields CDR1 MNHEY and CDR2 SMNVEV (reference sequence). Trimming took 5 bases from V and 1 from J, leaving 11 bases between them. The CDR3 runs 14 residues. In nucleotides, the CDR3 is TGTGCCAGCAGTACGACATTGAGGAACACTGAAGCTTTCTTT. Its translation is CASSTTLRNTEAFF.

The V and J genes are TRBV9 and TRBJ2-1; weak D call: TRBD2 (5 bases). Per the germline V gene, CDR1 is SGDLS and CDR2 is YYNGEE. Deletions cut 0 bases from V and 7 bases from J, with 14 bases between. The CDR3 has 15 amino acids. The CDR3 sequence is CASSVDMGVRNEQFF. The CDR3 DNA reads TGTGCCAGCAGCGTAGATATGGGAGTTCGTAATGAGCAGTTCTTC.

V usage is TRBV19 and J usage is TRBJ2-3, with TRBD1 matching over 10 bases. The germline V gene encodes CDR1 LNHDA and CDR2 SQIVND (reference sequence). V was clipped by 10 bases and J by 2 bases; unmatched bases: 18. The CDR3 is 18 residues long. CDR3 region: CATRWARGQGPSTDTQYF. In DNA, the CDR3 is TGTGCCACCCGGTGGGCAAGGGGACAGGGGCCCTCCACAGATACGCAGTATTTT.

The chain recombines TRBV15 with TRBJ2-5; D is possibly TRBD1 (6 bases). The CDR3 length is 16 residues. The germline V gene has CDR1 LNHNV and CDR2 YYDKDF (reference sequence). V lost 3 bases to trimming and J lost 2 bases, with 16 bases between them. CDR3 residues: CATSSLGGGGQETQYF. In DNA, the CDR3 is TGTGCCACCAGCAGTTTAGGGGGTGGAGGACAAGAGACCCAGTACTTC.

The chain uses TRBV3-1 (or the pseudogene TRBV3-2) and TRBJ1-4; TRBD1 might be the D (6 bases). The CDR3 has 17 residues. Between the trimmed V and J ends, which lost 3 bases and 0 bases, there was a span of 14 bases. Looked up from germline, CDR1 is LGHDT and CDR2 is YNNKEL (reference sequence). Here the CDR3 DNA reads TGTGCCAGCAGCCACAGACAGGACGGTCCAACTAATGAAAAACTGTTTTTT. It translates to CASSHRQDGPTNEKLFF.

The chain joins TRBV5-1 to TRBJ2-4; 12 nucleotides line up with TRBD1. This CDR3 comprises 19 residues. Germline trimming cut 4 bases from V and 8 bases from J; bases unmatched to any gene: 19. The V gene's germline CDR1 is SGHRS and CDR2 YFSETQ. Here the CDR3 DNA reads TGCGCCAGCAGCCGAAAACGAACCCCGGGACAGGGGGCCGGGGACATTCAGTACTTC. This gives the protein CASSRKRTPGQGAGDIQYF.

This chain links TRBV13 with TRBJ2-5; perhaps TRBD2 as D (5 bases). The germline V gene encodes CDR1 PRHDT and CDR2 FYEKMQ (reference sequence). The CDR3 runs 18 residues. Trimming removed 4 bases at V and 0 bases at J, with 21 bases between. The DNA for the CDR3 is TGTGCCAGCAGCTCTCTAGCCGTGCACAAGACCAACCAAGAGACCCAGTACTTC. This sequence encodes CASSSLAVHKTNQETQYF.

The rearrangement uses TRBV11-1 and TRBJ1-2; D is possibly TRBD1 (5 bases). Trimming pared 5 bases from V and 7 bases from J, leaving 11 bases between. Germline CDR1 and CDR2: SGHAT and FQDESV (reference sequence). This CDR3 contains 12 residues. CDR3 sequence reads: CASSTRESGYTF. Written as DNA, the CDR3 is TGTGCCAGCAGCACCAGGGAATCTGGCTACACCTTC.

The rearrangement joins TRBV28 to TRBJ1-1; tentatively, D is TRBD1 (5 bases). CDR1 is MDHEN and CDR2 is SYDVKM in the germline V gene. This CDR3 comprises 14 residues. V was cut by 5 bases and J by 6 bases, with 16 bases left in between. CDR3 protein: CASSPPGLRSEAFF. In DNA form, the CDR3 reads TGTGCCAGCAGTCCGCCGGGACTCCGATCTGAAGCTTTCTTT.

The rearrangement uses TRBV5-5 and TRBJ1-4, with 10 bases that match TRBD1. J gave up 4 bases and V 5 bases, and 2 bases lay outside the gene matches. CDR3 length: 14 amino acids. Germline CDR1 is SGHKS and CDR2 is YYEKEE (reference sequence). In DNA form, the CDR3 reads TGTGCCAGCAGACGGGACAGGGGTAATGAAAAACTGTTTTTT. This encodes CASRRDRGNEKLFF.

The rearrangement links TRBV5-4 to TRBJ2-3; D is perhaps TRBD1 (5 bases). Looked up from germline, CDR1 is SGHNT and CDR2 is YYREEE (reference sequence). V lost 1 base and J 6 bases, leaving 6 bases between the germline ends. The CDR3 extends over 12 amino acids. The CDR3 bases are TGTGCCAGCAGCTTGTCAGGGGATACGCAGTATTTT. Its translation is CASSLSGDTQYF.

The CDR3 sequence is CASSLVGGYSEQYF. The CDR3 DNA follows: TGTGCCAGCAGCTTGGTAGGGGGATATAGCGAGCAGTACTTC. The chain joins TRBV5-4 to TRBJ2-7; a weak D match, TRBD1 (6 bases). Germline V gives CDR1 SGHNT, CDR2 YYREEE (reference sequence). The CDR3 runs to 14 residues. V dropped 0 bases and J dropped 6 bases, with 13 bases sitting between them.

The chain is built from TRBV24-1 and TRBJ1-4; maybe TRBD1 (5 bases). Trimming pared 3 bases from V and 15 bases from J, leaving 13 bases between. Germline values: CDR1 KGHDR, CDR2 SFDVKD. There are 12 residues in the CDR3. CDR3 sequence: CATSDPHGGVFF. DNA for the CDR3: TGTGCCACCAGTGATCCTCATGGGGGGGTGTTTTTT.

The V and J genes are TRBV5-1 and TRBJ2-4; D is possibly TRBD2 (5 bases). The germline gives CDR1 SGHRS, CDR2 YFSETQ. CDR3 length: 14 amino acids. V gave up 0 bases and J gave up 6 bases, with 10 bases separating them. This CDR3 reads CASSLVTEGNIQYF. In DNA, the CDR3 is TGCGCCAGCAGCTTGGTGACCGAGGGAAACATTCAGTACTTC.

The chain carries TRBV6-5 and TRBJ1-1; 10 nucleotides agree with TRBD1. This CDR3 is built from 14 residues. V lost 6 bases to trimming and J lost 6 bases; unmatched junction nucleotides: 7. Germline CDR1 and CDR2: MNHEY and SVGAGI. The chain's CDR3 is CASSHDRGRPEAFF. DNA of the CDR3: TGTGCCAGCAGCCACGACAGGGGGCGTCCTGAAGCTTTCTTT.

This chain uses TRBV5-8 with TRBJ2-6, with D possibly TRBD2 on 6 matching bases. The germline V and J ends were trimmed by 4 bases and 2 bases, with 16 bases remaining between them. The CDR3 extends over 17 amino acids. Germline CDR1 reads SGHTS; CDR2 reads YDEGEE. CDR3 amino acids: CASSPEGRWAGANVLTF. CDR3 coding DNA: TGTGCCAGCAGCCCTGAGGGGAGGTGGGCTGGGGCCAACGTCCTGACTTTC.